Listed here is a single T cell receptor beta chain. This sample was included in a study of blood T cell repertoires in COVID-19. Study background: Acute and convalescent COVID-19 samples came from the United States, Italy and Spain. PBMCs, B-cell-depleted T cells, or T cells were the source of the cDNA or gDNA that made up the material.

Germline V gives CDR1 MNHEY, CDR2 SMNVEV (reference sequence). The CDR3 has 16 amino acids. Trimming at V came to 0 bases and at J to 5 bases, leaving 8 bases not matched to a gene. Authors' data handling: Using reference gene primer amplification, nucleated cell counts were estimated. Sequencing was performed with immunoSEQ multiplex PCR; in TCRdb, only in-frame clones are kept and a portion is missing. From that table come the V and J calls and clone size; the DNA was used to work out D and trimming. Of around 260,000 clones in the sample, around 83% are singletons; the top ten hold about 4%. V gene TRBV27 combines with J gene TRBJ1-1; 8 bases map to TRBD1. The TCR originated in a man aged 18 to 29 with active or convalescent COVID-19. The source material was peripheral blood. CDR3 in amino acids: CASSLSDAGGWTEAFF. CDR3 DNA sequence: TGTGCCAGCAGTTTATCGGACGCAGGGGGCTGGACTGAAGCTTTCTTT.